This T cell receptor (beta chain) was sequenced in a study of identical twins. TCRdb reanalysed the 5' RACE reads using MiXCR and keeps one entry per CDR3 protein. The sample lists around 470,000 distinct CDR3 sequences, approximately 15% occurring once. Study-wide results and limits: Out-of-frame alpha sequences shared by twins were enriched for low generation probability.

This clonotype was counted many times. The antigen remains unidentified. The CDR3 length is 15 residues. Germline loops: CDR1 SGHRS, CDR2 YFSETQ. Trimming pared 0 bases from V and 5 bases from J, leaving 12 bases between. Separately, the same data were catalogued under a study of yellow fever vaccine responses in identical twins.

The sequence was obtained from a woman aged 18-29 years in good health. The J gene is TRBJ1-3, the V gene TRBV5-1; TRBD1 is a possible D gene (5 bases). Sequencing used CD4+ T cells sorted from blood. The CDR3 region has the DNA TGCGCCAGCAGCTTGGCTGGCGGGACGCGAAACACCATATATTTT. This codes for CASSLAGGTRNTIYF.